Presented here are 5 T cell receptor beta chains from one specimen sequenced in a study of human T cells and chemical hapten exposure. TCRdb re-analysed the RACE reads in MiXCR, keeping a single row per CDR3 protein. The sample lists around 110,000 distinct CDR3 sequences; 10% to 15% were seen once. As to time point: pre-sensitization, week 0. Sample treatment: therapeutic diphenylcyclopropenone sensitization with weekly scalp DPC. The sample consisted of whole blood, taken in connection with sensitization to the hapten diphenylcyclopropenone (DPC). All receptors derive from a woman between 50 and 59 years old with alopecia areata. Some clones in this sample may be carry-over from other donors' samples.

The table lists this clonotype with a few counts. The chain carries TRBV7-8 and TRBJ2-5; 8 bases are shared with TRBD1. The CDR3 contains 15 residues. V lost 4 bases, J lost 6 bases, and 10 bases stayed unmatched. Germline V gene lookup returns CDR1 SGHVS and CDR2 FQNEAQ. The CDR3 is CASSSAARGPKTQYF. The CDR3 nucleotides read TGTGCCAGCAGCTCTGCCGCCAGGGGGCCGAAGACCCAGTACTTC.

CDR3 region: CSVQNQGYEQYF. The CDR3 DNA reads as TGCAGCGTTCAAAATCAAGGCTACGAGCAGTACTTC. The rearrangement links TRBV29-1 to TRBJ2-7; D not certain. V shed 5 bases and J shed 3 bases, with 11 bases lying between them. Germline lookup yields CDR1 SQVTM and CDR2 ANQGSEA. The CDR3 totals 12 residues.

This clonotype was observed a handful of times. The CDR3 DNA follows: TGTGCCAGCTCACCGCCGGACAGGGTAAGCTCCTACGAGCAGTACTTC. This codes for CASSPPDRVSSYEQYF. The V gene is TRBV18, the J gene TRBJ2-7, with 8 bases identical to TRBD1. Germline loops: CDR1 KGHSH, CDR2 LQKENI. This CDR3 comprises 16 residues. After removal of 3 bases from V and 0 bases from J, the junction contained 7 bases not matched to a gene. Full variable domain (rest looked up from reference TRBV18 and TRBJ2-7): NAGVMQNPRHLVRRRGQEARLRCSPMKGHSHVYWYRQLPEEGLKFMVYLQKENIIDESGMPKERFSAEFPKEGPSILRIQQVVRGDSAAYFCASSPPDRVSSYEQYFGPGTRLTVT.

The J gene is TRBJ1-5, the V gene TRBV2; D perhaps matches TRBD1 (5 bases). Trimming left V 4 bases short and J 3 bases short, with 16 bases between. The CDR3 consists of 16 residues. CDR1 is SNHLY and CDR2 is FYNNEI in the germline V gene. The CDR3 DNA reads as TGTGCCAGCAGTGTTTATGGGGCCGGTAACAATCAGCCCCAGCATTTT. Translating it yields CASSVYGAGNNQPQHF.

The gene calls are TRBV10-3 and TRBJ1-2; D ambiguous. Germline V gene data show CDR1 as ENHRY and CDR2 as SYGVKD. V lost 0 bases and J 4 bases, leaving 12 bases between the germline ends. The CDR3 spans 15 residues. This CDR3 is CAISESGTGGYGYTF. The DNA for the CDR3 is TGTGCCATCAGTGAGTCGGGCACCGGAGGCTATGGCTACACCTTC.